This T cell receptor (beta chain) is from a study of response to subunit inactivated influenza vaccine. This clonotype was detected a few times. Its antigen is not known. The CDR3 loop spans 13 amino acids. Study findings and constraints: Authors proposed each seasonal influenza vaccination draws in few new T cells.

MiXCR was run by TCRdb on the RT-PCR reads, yielding one entry per CDR3 protein. Of 170,000 or so distinct CDR3 sequences in the sample, roughly 10% were seen once. This sequence joins TRBV21-1 and TRBJ1-1; the table's D call of TRBD1 was not tested on the DNA. TRBV21-1 is a known pseudogene. This material consisted of CD8+ T cells sorted from PBMCs, taken roughly 24 months after vaccination. The receptor was isolated from a man between 45 and 75 years old who received an inactivated influenza vaccine. As DNA, the CDR3 is TGTGCCAGCTTAAGGACAGGGAACACTGAAGCTTTCTTT. As protein: CASLRTGNTEAFF.